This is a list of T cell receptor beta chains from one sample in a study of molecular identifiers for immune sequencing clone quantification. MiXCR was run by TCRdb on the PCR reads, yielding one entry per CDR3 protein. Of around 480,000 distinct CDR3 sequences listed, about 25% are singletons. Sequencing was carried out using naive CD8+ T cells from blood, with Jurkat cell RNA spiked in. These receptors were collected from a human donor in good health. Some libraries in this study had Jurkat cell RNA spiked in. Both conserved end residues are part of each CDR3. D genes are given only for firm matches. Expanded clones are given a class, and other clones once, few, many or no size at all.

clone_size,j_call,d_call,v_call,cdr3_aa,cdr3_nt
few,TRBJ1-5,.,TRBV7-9,CASSPITGYQPQHF,TGTGCCAGCAGCCCAATCACGGGGTATCAGCCCCAGCATTTT
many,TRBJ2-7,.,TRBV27,CASSLWGTGHYEQYF,TGTGCCAGCAGTTTATGGGGGACTGGCCACTACGAGCAGTACTTC
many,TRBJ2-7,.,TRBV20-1,CSASAVSYEQYF,TGCAGTGCTAGCGCCGTTTCCTACGAGCAGTACTTC
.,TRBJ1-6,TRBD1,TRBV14,CASSTGTGTYNSPLHF,TGTGCCAGCAGCACCGGGACAGGGACGTATAATTCACCCCTCCACTTT
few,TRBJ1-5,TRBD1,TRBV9,CASSVATGGQPQHF,TGTGCCAGCAGCGTAGCTACAGGGGGCCAGCCCCAGCATTTT
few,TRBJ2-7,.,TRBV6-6,CASSYLGLNYEQYF,TGTGCCAGCAGTTACCTGGGATTAAACTACGAGCAGTACTTC
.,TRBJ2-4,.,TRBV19,CASSPGDVRIQYF,TGTGCCAGTAGTCCCGGGGACGTACGAATTCAGTACTTC
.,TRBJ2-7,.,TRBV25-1,CASSEPGRACEQYF,TGTGCCAGCAGTGAACCAGGGCGAGCCTGCGAGCAGTACTTC
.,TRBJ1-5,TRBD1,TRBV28,CASSHRQGASQPQHF,TGTGCCAGCAGCCACAGACAGGGGGCTAGTCAGCCCCAGCATTTT
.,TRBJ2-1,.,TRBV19,CASSNWDSYNEQFF,TGTGCCAGTAGTAATTGGGACTCCTACAATGAGCAGTTCTTC
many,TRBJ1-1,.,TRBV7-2,CASSIYGAANTEAFF,TGTGCCAGCAGCATCTATGGGGCAGCGAACACTGAAGCTTTCTTT
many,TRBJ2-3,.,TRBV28,CASSPPSINSATDTQYF,TGTGCCAGCAGTCCCCCCTCGATTAATAGCGCCACAGATACGCAGTATTTT
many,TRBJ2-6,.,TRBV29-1,CSVEDPLRSGANVLTF,TGCAGCGTTGAAGATCCGCTTAGGTCTGGGGCCAACGTCCTGACTTTC
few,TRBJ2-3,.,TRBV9,CASSVGMDTQYF,TGTGCCAGCAGCGTAGGTATGGATACGCAGTATTTT
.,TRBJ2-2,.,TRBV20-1,CSARVPGPLRNTGELFF,TGCAGTGCTAGAGTACCGGGGCCTCTCCGTAACACCGGGGAGCTGTTTTTT